These 10 T cell receptor beta chains came from one sample sequenced in a study of OX40 agonist ivuxolimab in advanced cancers. Using immunoSEQ multiplex PCR, the repertoire was profiled, and TCRdb retains in-frame clones only, with some absent. The sample consists of fewer than 20,000 clones, nearly 95% of them appearing once. Sequenced here: CD4+ or CD8+ T cells sorted from blood, sampled in a trial of the OX40 agonist ivuxolimab. Receptors were obtained from an adult with an advanced solid tumor such as melanoma, head and neck, liver or kidney cancer.

The chain employs TRBV6-5 and TRBJ2-5, with 13 positions matching TRBD2. CDR3 size: 14 residues. The ends lost 8 bases at V and 4 bases at J; junction bases unmatched: 4. Germline CDR1 reads MNHEY; CDR2 reads SVGAGI. In DNA form, the CDR3 reads TGTGCCAGCGGTACTAGCGGGGGGGCAGAGACCCAGTACTTC. Protein sequence: CASGTSGGAETQYF.

The rearrangement uses TRBV5-5 and TRBJ2-7, with D unresolved. The V gene lost 3 bases and the J gene lost 0 bases, with 22 bases spanning the gap. The germline gives CDR1 SGHKS, CDR2 YYEKEE (reference sequence). The CDR3 covers 18 residues. CDR3 bases: TGTGCCAGCAGCTCCGCCGAGGCAGCTGCTCCAAGCTCCTACGAGCAGTACTTC. It codes for CASSSAEAAAPSSYEQYF. The entire variable domain, with the rest obtained from reference TRBV5-5 and TRBJ2-7, is as follows: DAGVTQSPTHLIKTRGQQVTLRCSPISGHKSVSWYQQVLGQGPQFIFQYYEKEERGRGNFPDRFSARQFPNYSSELNVNALLLGDSALYLCASSSAEAAAPSSYEQYFGPGTRLTVT.

The chain has TRBV28 and TRBJ1-6; D is unclear. Trimming left V 3 bases short and J 7 bases short, with 7 bases between. Germline CDR1 MDHEN, CDR2 SYDVKM. This CDR3 has 13 amino acids. The chain's CDR3 is CASSFRRNSPLHF. Written as DNA, the CDR3 is TGTGCCAGCAGTTTCCGGAGGAATTCACCCCTCCACTTT.

V and J are TRBV9 and TRBJ1-2, with 11 bases that match TRBD1. CDR3 length: 15 amino acids. From germline, CDR1 is SGDLS and CDR2 YYNGEE. V was clipped by 4 bases and J by 6 bases; unmatched bases: 8. Here the CDR3 DNA reads TGTGCCAGCAGCCAAACCGGGACAGGGGGTGATGGCTACACCTTC. Residues: CASSQTGTGGDGYTF. Filled out from reference TRBV9 and TRBJ1-2, the complete variable domain reads DSGVTQTPKHLITATGQRVTLRCSPRSGDLSVYWYQQSLDQGLQFLIQYYNGEERAKGNILERFSAQQFPDLHSELNLSSLELGDSALYFCASSQTGTGGDGYTFGSGTRLTVV.

CDR3 loop: CASSITGGFPSTDTQYF. DNA of the CDR3: TGTGCCAGTAGTATAACAGGGGGCTTTCCTAGCACAGATACGCAGTATTTT. The chain couples TRBV19 to TRBJ2-3, with 9 positions matching TRBD1. The CDR3 contains 17 residues. Germline CDR1 reads LNHDA; CDR2 reads SQIVND (reference sequence). V dropped 2 bases and J dropped 0; count of bases not matched to a gene: 6.

The chain employs TRBV19 and TRBJ2-5; the D gene is possibly TRBD2 (5 bases). Germline V gene data show CDR1 as LNHDA and CDR2 as SQIVND (reference sequence). The CDR3 has 15 residues. The ends were cut back, 5 bases at V and 3 bases at J, with 16 bases in the middle. The CDR3 DNA reads TGTGCCAGTAGTCGAGGGCATGACTTAGAAGAGACCCAGTACTTC. Residues: CASSRGHDLEETQYF.

V usage is TRBV11-3 and J usage is TRBJ2-3, with TRBD2 matching over 10 bases. The germline gives CDR1 SGHNT, CDR2 YENEEA. V lost 0 bases to trimming and J lost 6 bases; unmatched junction nucleotides: 15. This CDR3 has 19 amino acids. CDR3 sequence: CASSLDVPSGGPRLDTQYF. The DNA of the CDR3 is TGTGCCAGCAGCTTAGATGTTCCTAGCGGGGGACCTCGCCTCGATACGCAGTATTTT.

CDR3 coding DNA: TGTGCCAGCAGCCCTAACTACGAGCAGTACTTC. Its translation is CASSPNYEQYF. This sequence joins TRBV28 and TRBJ2-7; D remains unclear. Germline V gives CDR1 MDHEN, CDR2 SYDVKM. The CDR3 contains 11 residues. Trimming removed 6 bases at V and 3 bases at J, with 6 bases between.

This sequence joins TRBV7-9 and TRBJ2-1, with 9 bases matching TRBD2. Trimming at V came to 5 bases and at J to 6 bases, leaving 8 bases not matched to a gene. Germline CDR1 is SEHNR and CDR2 is FQNEAQ (reference sequence). This CDR3 is 15 amino acids long. The CDR3, as DNA: TGTGCCAGCAGCAAGGGGATTAGCGGGAGCAATGAGCAGTTCTTC. This codes for CASSKGISGSNEQFF.

The rearrangement uses TRBV7-9 and TRBJ2-7; 7 bases match TRBD2. The germline V gene has CDR1 SEHNR and CDR2 FQNEAQ (reference sequence). The CDR3 extends over 19 amino acids. V trimming: 2 bases; J trimming: 4 bases; junction bases outside the gene matches: 20. CDR3 sequence: CASSLRTDLAGKFLYEQYF. CDR3 coding DNA: TGTGCCAGCAGCTTAAGGACGGACTTAGCGGGCAAATTCCTTTACGAGCAGTACTTC.